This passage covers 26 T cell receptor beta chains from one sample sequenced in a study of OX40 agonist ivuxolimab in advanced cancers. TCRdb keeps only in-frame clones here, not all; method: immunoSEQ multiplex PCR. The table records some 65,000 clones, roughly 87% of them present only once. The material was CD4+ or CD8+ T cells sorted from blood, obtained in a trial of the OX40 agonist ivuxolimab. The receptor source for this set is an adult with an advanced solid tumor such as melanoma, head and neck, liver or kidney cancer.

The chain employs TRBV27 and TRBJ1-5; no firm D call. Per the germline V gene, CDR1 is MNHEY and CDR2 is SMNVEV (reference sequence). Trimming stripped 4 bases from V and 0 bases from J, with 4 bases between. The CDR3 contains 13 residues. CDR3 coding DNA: TGTGCCAGCAGTTGGGGTAGCAATCAGCCCCAGCATTTT. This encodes CASSWGSNQPQHF.

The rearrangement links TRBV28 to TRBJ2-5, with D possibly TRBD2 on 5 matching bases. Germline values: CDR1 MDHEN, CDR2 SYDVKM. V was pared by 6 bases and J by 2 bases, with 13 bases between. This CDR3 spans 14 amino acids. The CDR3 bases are TGTGCCAGCAGCTCGACGGGGAGTCAAGAGACCCAGTACTTC. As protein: CASSSTGSQETQYF.

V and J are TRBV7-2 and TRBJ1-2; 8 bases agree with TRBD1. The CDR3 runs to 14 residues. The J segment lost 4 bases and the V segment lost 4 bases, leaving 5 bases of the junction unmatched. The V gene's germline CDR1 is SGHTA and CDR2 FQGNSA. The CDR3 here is CASSSGDRFYGYTF. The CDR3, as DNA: TGTGCCAGCAGCTCAGGGGACAGGTTCTATGGCTACACCTTC. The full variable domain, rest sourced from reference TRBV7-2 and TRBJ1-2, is GAGVSQSPSNKVTEKGKDVELRCDPISGHTALYWYRQSLGQGLEFLIYFQGNSAPDKSGLPSDRFSAERTGGSVSTLTIQRTQQEDSAVYLCASSSGDRFYGYTFGSGTRLTVV.

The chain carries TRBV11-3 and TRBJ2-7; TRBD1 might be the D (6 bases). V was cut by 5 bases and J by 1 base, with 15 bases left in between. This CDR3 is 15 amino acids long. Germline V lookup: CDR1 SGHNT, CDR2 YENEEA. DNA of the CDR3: TGTGCCAGCAGCGCAGAGAGGGGGACATCCTACGAGCAGTACTTC. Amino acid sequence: CASSAERGTSYEQYF.

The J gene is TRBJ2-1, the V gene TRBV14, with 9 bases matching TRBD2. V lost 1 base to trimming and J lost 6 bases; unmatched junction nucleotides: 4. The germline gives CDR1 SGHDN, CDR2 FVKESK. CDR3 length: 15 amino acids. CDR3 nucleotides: TGTGCCAGCAGCCAAGTAGCGGGAGCCGCCAATGAGCAGTTCTTC. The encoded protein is CASSQVAGAANEQFF.

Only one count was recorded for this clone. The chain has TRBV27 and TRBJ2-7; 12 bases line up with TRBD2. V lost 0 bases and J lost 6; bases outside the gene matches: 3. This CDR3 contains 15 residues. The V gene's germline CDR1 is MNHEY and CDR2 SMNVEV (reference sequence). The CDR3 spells CASSLSPTSGGEQYF. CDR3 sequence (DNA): TGTGCCAGCAGTTTATCACCGACTAGCGGGGGCGAGCAGTACTTC.

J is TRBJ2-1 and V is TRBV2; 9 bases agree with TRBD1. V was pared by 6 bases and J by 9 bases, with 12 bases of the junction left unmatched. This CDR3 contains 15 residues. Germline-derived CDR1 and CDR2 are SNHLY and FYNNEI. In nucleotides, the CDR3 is TGTGCCAGCAGGGAGCGGTTACAGGGGGCGGTTGAGCAGTTCTTC. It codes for CASRERLQGAVEQFF.

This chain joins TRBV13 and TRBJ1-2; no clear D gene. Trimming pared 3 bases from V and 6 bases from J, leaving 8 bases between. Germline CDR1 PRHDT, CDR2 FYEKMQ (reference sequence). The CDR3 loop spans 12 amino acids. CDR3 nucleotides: TGTGCCAGCAGCTTTTTGTTTGATGGCTACACCTTC. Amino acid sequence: CASSFLFDGYTF.

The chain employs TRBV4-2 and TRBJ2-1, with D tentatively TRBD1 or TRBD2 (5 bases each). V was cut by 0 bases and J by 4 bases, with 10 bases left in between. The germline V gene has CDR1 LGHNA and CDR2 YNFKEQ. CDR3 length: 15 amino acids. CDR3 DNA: TGTGCCAGCAGCCAAGAGTTTGGGGGATACAATGAGCAGTTCTTC. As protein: CASSQEFGGYNEQFF.

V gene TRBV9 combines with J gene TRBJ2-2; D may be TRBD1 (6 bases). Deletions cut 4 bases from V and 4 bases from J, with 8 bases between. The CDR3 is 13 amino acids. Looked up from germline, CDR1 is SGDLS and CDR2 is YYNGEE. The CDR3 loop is CASSPGVTGELFF. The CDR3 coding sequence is TGTGCCAGCAGCCCAGGGGTCACCGGGGAGCTGTTTTTT.

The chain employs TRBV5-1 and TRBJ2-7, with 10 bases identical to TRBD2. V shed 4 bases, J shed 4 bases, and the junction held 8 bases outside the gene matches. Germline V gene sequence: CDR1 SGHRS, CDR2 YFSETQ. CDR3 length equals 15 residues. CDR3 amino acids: CASSPRTSGGYEQYF. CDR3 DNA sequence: TGCGCCAGCAGCCCCAGGACTAGCGGAGGGTACGAGCAGTACTTC.

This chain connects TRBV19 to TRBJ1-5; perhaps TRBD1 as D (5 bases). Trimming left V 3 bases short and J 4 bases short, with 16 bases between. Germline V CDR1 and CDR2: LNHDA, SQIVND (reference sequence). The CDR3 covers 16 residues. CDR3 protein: CASSIFLDSFNQPQHF. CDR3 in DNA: TGTGCCAGTAGTATTTTCCTAGACAGCTTTAATCAGCCCCAGCATTTT.

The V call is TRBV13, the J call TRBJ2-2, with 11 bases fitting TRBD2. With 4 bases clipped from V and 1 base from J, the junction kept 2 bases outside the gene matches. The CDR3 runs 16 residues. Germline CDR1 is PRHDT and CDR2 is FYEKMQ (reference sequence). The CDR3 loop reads CASSSGLAGNTGELFF. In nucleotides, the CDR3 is TGTGCCAGCAGCTCCGGACTAGCGGGGAACACCGGGGAGCTGTTTTTT.

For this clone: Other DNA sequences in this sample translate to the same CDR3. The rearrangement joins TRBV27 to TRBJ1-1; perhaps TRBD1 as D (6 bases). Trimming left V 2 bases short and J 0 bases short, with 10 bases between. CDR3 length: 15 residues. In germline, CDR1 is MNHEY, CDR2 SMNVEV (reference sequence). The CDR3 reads CASSLGGTLNTEAFF. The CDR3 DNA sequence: TGTGCCAGCAGTTTAGGAGGGACACTGAACACTGAAGCTTTCTTT.

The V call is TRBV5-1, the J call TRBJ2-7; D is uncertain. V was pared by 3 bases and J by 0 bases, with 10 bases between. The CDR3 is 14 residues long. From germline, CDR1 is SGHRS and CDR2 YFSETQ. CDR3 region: CASSSDGYSYEQYF. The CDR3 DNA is TGCGCCAGCAGCTCGGACGGATACTCCTACGAGCAGTACTTC.

For the CDR3, the DNA is TGTGCCAGCAGCCCGCGGTGGGGCGGGGGGCTTCCCAATGAGCAGTTCTTC. Encoded protein: CASSPRWGGGLPNEQFF. The chain links TRBV12-1 to TRBJ2-1; TRBD2 is the table's D call, not checked against the DNA. TRBV12-1 is classified as a pseudogene. The CDR3 extends over 17 amino acids.

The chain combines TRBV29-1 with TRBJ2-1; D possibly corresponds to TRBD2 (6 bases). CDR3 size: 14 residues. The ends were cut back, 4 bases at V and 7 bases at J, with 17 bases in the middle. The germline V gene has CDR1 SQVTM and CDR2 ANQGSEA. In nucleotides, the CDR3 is TGCAGCGTTGTTGGGGGAGGAAAAGTGAATGAGCAGTTCTTC. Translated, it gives CSVVGGGKVNEQFF.

CDR3 DNA: TGTGCCAGCAGCTTAGCGGGGAACATAAACACCGGGGAGCTGTTTTTT. It is translated as CASSLAGNINTGELFF. The chain couples TRBV7-9 to TRBJ2-2; D unclear. Germline V CDR1 and CDR2: SEHNR, FQNEAQ (reference sequence). V shed 0 bases and J shed 2 bases, with 10 bases lying between them. The CDR3 is 16 residues long.

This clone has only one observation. The CDR3: CSDTGIYGYTF. CDR3 DNA sequence: TGCAGCGATACAGGAATCTATGGCTACACCTTC. The chain is built from TRBV29-1 and TRBJ1-2; weak D call: TRBD1 (5 bases). The V gene's germline CDR1 is SQVTM and CDR2 ANQGSEA. The CDR3 spans 11 residues. The ends were cut back, 7 bases at V and 4 bases at J, with 10 bases in the middle.

CDR3 sequence: CASSPLRQLQETQYF. CDR3 coding DNA: TGTGCCAGCAGTCCCCTAAGACAGCTCCAAGAGACCCAGTACTTC. The chain has TRBV27 and TRBJ2-5, with D maybe TRBD1 (5 bases). Deletions cut 5 bases from V and 1 base from J, with 14 bases between. Germline assignment: CDR1 MNHEY and CDR2 SMNVEV (reference sequence). This CDR3 has 15 residues.

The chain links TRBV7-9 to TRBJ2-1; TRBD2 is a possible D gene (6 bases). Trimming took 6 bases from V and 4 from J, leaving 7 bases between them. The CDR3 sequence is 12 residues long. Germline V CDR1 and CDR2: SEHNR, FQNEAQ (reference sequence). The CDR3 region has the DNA TGTGCCAGCAGTGGGGGGTACAATGAGCAGTTCTTC. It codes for CASSGGYNEQFF.

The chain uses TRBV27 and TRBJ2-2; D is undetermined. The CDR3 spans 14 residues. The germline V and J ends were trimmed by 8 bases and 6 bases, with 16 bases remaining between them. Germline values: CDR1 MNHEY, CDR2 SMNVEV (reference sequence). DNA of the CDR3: TGTGCCAGCGTCGGTCCCTCGGGTGCCGGGGAGCTGTTTTTT. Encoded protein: CASVGPSGAGELFF.

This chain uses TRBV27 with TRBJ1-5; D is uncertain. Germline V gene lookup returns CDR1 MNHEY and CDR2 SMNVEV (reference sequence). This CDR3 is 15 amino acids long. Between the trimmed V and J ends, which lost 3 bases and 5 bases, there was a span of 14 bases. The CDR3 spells CASSLAGFGDQPQHF. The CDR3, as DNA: TGTGCCAGCAGTTTGGCCGGTTTTGGGGATCAGCCCCAGCATTTT.

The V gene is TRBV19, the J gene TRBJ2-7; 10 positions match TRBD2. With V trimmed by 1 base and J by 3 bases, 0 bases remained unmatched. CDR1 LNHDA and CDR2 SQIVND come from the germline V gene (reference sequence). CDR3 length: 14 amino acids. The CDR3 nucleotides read TGTGCCAGTAGTATAGGGACTAGCGGCTACGAGCAGTACTTC. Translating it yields CASSIGTSGYEQYF.

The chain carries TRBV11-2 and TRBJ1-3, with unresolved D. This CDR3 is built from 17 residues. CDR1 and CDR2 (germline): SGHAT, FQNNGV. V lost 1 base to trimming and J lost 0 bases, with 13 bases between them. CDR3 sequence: CASSLVPRSSSGNTIYF. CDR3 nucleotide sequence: TGTGCCAGCAGCTTAGTTCCACGTTCGAGCTCTGGAAACACCATATATTTT.

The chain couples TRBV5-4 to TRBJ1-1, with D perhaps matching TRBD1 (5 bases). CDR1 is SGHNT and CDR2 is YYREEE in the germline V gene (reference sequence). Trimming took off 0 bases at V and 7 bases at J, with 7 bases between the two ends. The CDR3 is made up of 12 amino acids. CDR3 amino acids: CASSLEGREAFF. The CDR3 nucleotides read TGTGCCAGCAGCTTGGAGGGACGTGAAGCTTTCTTT.